Presented here are 17 T cell receptor beta chains from one specimen sequenced in a study of blood T cell repertoires in COVID-19. TCRdb's table, derived via immunoSEQ multiplex PCR, lists solely in-frame clones and lacks some. The sample shows 150,000 to 200,000 clones, 75% to 90% of them seen only once. The sequencing input was peripheral blood. The source is a man between 65 and 85 years old with active or convalescent COVID-19.

The rearrangement links TRBV30 to TRBJ2-3; 10 bases fit TRBD2. V was clipped by 3 bases and J by 5 bases; unmatched bases: 8. The CDR3 loop spans 15 amino acids. CDR1 and CDR2 (germline): GTSNPN, SVGIG (reference sequence). As DNA, the CDR3 is TGTGCCTGGAGAGTGGGGCTAGCGGGAGTAGATACGCAGTATTTT. This translates into CAWRVGLAGVDTQYF.

Only one count was recorded for this clone. The rearrangement links TRBV7-2 to TRBJ1-1; TRBD1 matches 7 bases. The trim removed 1 base at V and 5 bases at J, leaving 4 bases unmatched. CDR1 and CDR2 (germline): SGHTA, FQGNSA. The CDR3 runs to 14 residues. CDR3 sequence reads: CASSLETGSTEAFF. In nucleotides, the CDR3 is TGTGCCAGCAGCTTAGAGACAGGGTCAACTGAAGCTTTCTTT.

CDR3 sequence: CASRGTGSNTGELFF. CDR3 sequence (DNA): TGTGCCAGCAGAGGGACAGGGTCGAACACCGGGGAGCTGTTTTTT. The chain employs TRBV6-5 and TRBJ2-2; TRBD1 agrees at 9 bases. J was trimmed by 0 bases and V by 6 bases; bases with no gene match: 2. The CDR3 is made up of 15 amino acids. Germline CDR1 and CDR2: MNHEY and SVGAGI.

This rearrangement joins TRBV6-1 to TRBJ1-4; 7 nucleotides match TRBD1. CDR1 is MNHNS, CDR2 SASEGT, per germline. The V and J ends lost 2 bases and 8 bases, in that order; junction bases with no gene match: 11. The CDR3 is made up of 16 amino acids. This CDR3 is CASSEHVTGVGEKLFF. The CDR3 bases are TGTGCCAGCAGTGAACATGTAACAGGGGTCGGGGAAAAACTGTTTTTT.

The rearrangement joins TRBV27 to TRBJ1-1, with a possible D match to TRBD1 (5 bases). There are 14 residues in the CDR3. CDR1 is MNHEY and CDR2 is SMNVEV in the germline V gene (reference sequence). Trimming stripped 3 bases from V and 5 bases from J, with 13 bases between. For the CDR3, the DNA is TGTGCCAGCAGTTTTGGGCAGGGCGAAACTGAAGCTTTCTTT. Its translation is CASSFGQGETEAFF.

CDR3 nucleotide sequence: TGTGCCAGTAGGGGTTCTGGGGCCAACGTCCTGACTTTC. The encoded protein is CASRGSGANVLTF. The chain joins TRBV3-1 (or the pseudogene TRBV3-2) to TRBJ2-6; maybe TRBD1 (5 bases). The germline V gene has CDR1 LGHDT and CDR2 YNNKEL (reference sequence). The CDR3 loop spans 13 amino acids. V was trimmed by 9 bases and J by 1 base, leaving 7 bases between them.

This chain links TRBV4-1 with TRBJ1-2, with a tentative D call TRBD1 (5 bases). Between the trimmed V and J ends, which lost 0 bases and 6 bases, there was a span of 14 bases. The length of the CDR3 is 15 residues. Germline V gene data show CDR1 as MGHRA and CDR2 as YSYEKL. The CDR3 DNA is TGCGCCAGCAGCCAAGATGGGGCAGGGTGGGATGGCTACACCTTC. This sequence encodes CASSQDGAGWDGYTF.

The chain uses TRBV4-3 and TRBJ1-1; no clear D. Trimming took off 3 bases at V and 1 base at J, with 12 bases between the two ends. Per germline, CDR1 LGHNA and CDR2 YSLEER. This CDR3 has 15 residues. The CDR3 loop reads CASSQNRVPNTEAFF. CDR3 in DNA: TGCGCCAGCAGCCAGAACCGGGTCCCGAACACTGAAGCTTTCTTT.

This chain connects TRBV7-9 to TRBJ1-1, with D perhaps matching TRBD1 (5 bases). This CDR3 spans 15 amino acids. Per germline, CDR1 SEHNR and CDR2 FQNEAQ (reference sequence). The germline V and J ends were trimmed by 5 bases and 1 base, with 14 bases remaining between them. CDR3 sequence reads: CASSNRGGANTEAFF. In DNA form, the CDR3 reads TGTGCCAGCAGCAATCGGGGGGGAGCGAACACTGAAGCTTTCTTT.

The chain couples TRBV5-1 to TRBJ2-3, with 8 positions matching TRBD2. The V gene's germline CDR1 is SGHRS and CDR2 YFSETQ. Trimming at V came to 4 bases and at J to 2 bases, leaving 12 bases not matched to a gene. CDR3 length: 17 residues. CDR3 in amino acids: CASSAKTFGGATDTQYF. CDR3 bases: TGCGCCAGCAGCGCAAAAACTTTCGGGGGGGCCACAGATACGCAGTATTTT.

The CDR3 loop reads CASSYYGDRQETQYF. The CDR3 DNA reads as TGTGCCAGTTCTTATTATGGGGACAGACAAGAGACCCAGTACTTC. This chain links TRBV6-6 with TRBJ2-5, with 7 bases aligning to TRBD1. From germline, CDR1 is MNHNY and CDR2 SVGAGI (reference sequence). With 9 bases clipped from V and 2 bases from J, the junction kept 12 bases outside the gene matches. This CDR3 has 15 residues.

The table lists this clone with a count of one. DNA of the CDR3: TGTGCCAGCAGCCAAGCGCGACTGGGGCGAGAGACCCAGTACTTC. Translated: CASSQARLGRETQYF. The chain links TRBV14 to TRBJ2-5; a possible D gene is TRBD1 (5 bases). Trimming cost V 1 base and J 4 bases, with 13 bases left between them. CDR3 size: 15 residues. Germline CDR1 SGHDN, CDR2 FVKESK. Full variable domain (rest looked up from reference TRBV14 and TRBJ2-5): EAGVTQFPSHSVIEKGQTVTLRCDPISGHDNLYWYRRVMGKEIKFLLHFVKESKQDESGMPNNRFLAERTGGTYSTLKVQPAELEDSGVYFCASSQARLGRETQYFGPGTRLLVL.

The chain joins TRBV28 to TRBJ1-2, with TRBD1 matching 10 bases. CDR1 is MDHEN, CDR2 SYDVKM, per germline. The CDR3 consists of 17 residues. After removal of 6 bases from V and 3 bases from J, the junction contained 13 bases not matched to a gene. The CDR3 coding sequence is TGTGCCAGCAGCAAGACAGGGGGCGCCGTTGTTGACTATGGCTACACCTTC. Protein sequence: CASSKTGGAVVDYGYTF.

The chain has TRBV27 and TRBJ2-3; 8 positions match TRBD1. The germline CDR1 and CDR2 sequences are MNHEY and SMNVEV (reference sequence). This CDR3 comprises 17 residues. With V trimmed by 3 bases and J by 2 bases, 10 bases remained unmatched. In DNA, the CDR3 is TGTGCCAGCAGTTTTGTAACAAGGACAGGGTTCACAGATACGCAGTATTTT. Translating gives CASSFVTRTGFTDTQYF.

The rearrangement links TRBV27 to TRBJ2-7; D might be TRBD1 (6 bases). Germline V gene data show CDR1 as MNHEY and CDR2 as SMNVEV (reference sequence). V lost 5 bases, J lost 0 bases, and 20 bases lay in between. This CDR3 region has 17 residues. In DNA form, the CDR3 reads TGTGCCAGCAGTCCTCGTAGGACAGTCCTGAGCTCCTACGAGCAGTACTTC. It translates to CASSPRRTVLSSYEQYF.

In DNA form, the CDR3 reads TGTGCCAGCAGCTTGCTCTCTTACAGCGGGGGCGCCTACGAGCAGTACTTC. Amino acid sequence: CASSLLSYSGGAYEQYF. The chain combines TRBV7-2 with TRBJ2-7; 8 nucleotides agree with TRBD2. The J segment lost 2 bases and the V segment lost 3 bases, leaving 12 bases of the junction unmatched. The CDR3 has 17 amino acids. Germline CDR1 is SGHTA and CDR2 is FQGNSA.

This clone was observed once. The chain links TRBV7-8 to TRBJ2-5; TRBD1 aligns across 7 bases. The CDR3 length is 13 residues. Germline CDR1 reads SGHVS; CDR2 reads FQNEAQ. The V gene end was trimmed by 6 bases and the J gene end by 2 bases; junction bases not matched to a gene: 3. The CDR3 region has the DNA TGTGCCAGCAGTGGGGACAGACAAGAGACCCAGTACTTC. Amino acids: CASSGDRQETQYF.